The T cell receptor (beta chain) described here comes from a study of early T cells in non-severe SARS-CoV-2 infection. For the study at large: Sequenced bulk RNA came from whole blood that was unsorted, and chains were unpaired.

This CDR3 is built from 13 residues. Trimming took 5 bases from V and 7 from J, leaving 15 bases between them. Germline V gene data show CDR1 as MNHEY and CDR2 as SVGAGI. By share, this clonotype ranks as medium-sized (0.01 to 0.1%). As part of library construction, unique molecular identifiers were attached to individual cDNA molecules. A single record per CDR3 protein comes from TCRdb applying MiXCR to the 5' RACE reads. The table includes about 49,000 distinct CDR3 sequences, approximately 4.1% detected once. Sequenced material: whole blood. The V gene is TRBV6-5, the J gene TRBJ2-7; D gene unclear. The clonotype comes from an adult who was a healthcare worker with PCR-confirmed SARS-CoV-2 infection or an uninfected control (not recorded which). DNA for the CDR3: TGTGCCAGCAGTCCGTCGGTTGGCTTGGAGCAGTACTTC. This gives the protein CASSPSVGLEQYF.